The 19 T cell receptor beta chains in this list originate from one sample, sequenced in a study of CD8 T cells in ankylosing spondylitis. Broader study findings: Apparently characteristic of ankylosing spondylitis blood was a TCR beta motif (under ten highly homologous variants).

For these TCRs, the target antigens are not known. TCRdb re-derived calls from the 5' RACE reads in MiXCR, one entry per CDR3 protein. The sample has about 700,000 distinct CDR3 sequences; 15% to 20% are singletons. The specimen was blood, either unsorted or a sorted T cell fraction (not recorded which). The source of these receptors is a male donor with ankylosing spondylitis.

This clonotype occurred a few times. The chain carries TRBV19 and TRBJ2-1, with TRBD2 matching 9 bases. Germline V gives CDR1 LNHDA, CDR2 SQIVND (reference sequence). CDR3 size: 15 residues. V lost 3 bases to trimming and J lost 2 bases; unmatched junction nucleotides: 2. The CDR3 region has the DNA TGTGCCAGTAGTATGGGCGGGGGGGCCTACAATGAGCAGTTCTTC. This gives the protein CASSMGGGAYNEQFF.

This clonotype was observed a handful of times. V usage is TRBV24-1 and J usage is TRBJ2-3; 9 bases fit TRBD1. The germline V gene has CDR1 KGHDR and CDR2 SFDVKD. The V gene end was trimmed by 4 bases and the J gene end by 0 bases; junction bases not matched to a gene: 4. The CDR3 is made up of 16 amino acids. The CDR3 is CATSESGTGSTDTQYF. CDR3 nucleotides: TGTGCCACCAGTGAGTCCGGGACAGGGAGCACAGATACGCAGTATTTT.

The V call is TRBV6-1, the J call TRBJ2-3; tentative D call: TRBD2 (5 bases). The CDR3 is 14 amino acids. The germline CDR1 and CDR2 sequences are MNHNS and SASEGT. V lost 10 bases to trimming and J lost 2 bases, with 16 bases between them. In nucleotides, the CDR3 is TGTGCCACCCAAAGGAAGCGGAACACAGATACGCAGTATTTT. Translation gives CATQRKRNTDTQYF.

This clonotype was counted only a few times. V gene TRBV15 combines with J gene TRBJ2-1; 8 positions match TRBD2. The V gene end was trimmed by 3 bases and the J gene end by 7 bases; junction bases not matched to a gene: 11. This CDR3 comprises 16 residues. CDR1 and CDR2 (germline): LNHNV, YYDKDF (reference sequence). CDR3 sequence: CATSSMSGGLKNEQFF. Written as DNA, the CDR3 is TGTGCCACCAGCAGTATGAGCGGGGGTTTGAAAAATGAGCAGTTCTTC. Based on the CDR3 plus reference TRBV15 and TRBJ2-1, the full variable domain is DAMVIQNPRYQVTQFGKPVTLSCSQTLNHNVMYWYQQKSSQAPKLLFHYYDKDFNNEADTPDNFQSRRPNTSFCFLDIRSPGLGDTAMYLCATSSMSGGLKNEQFFGPGTRLTVL.

CDR3 bases: TGTGCCAGCAGTTACTCGAACGATGGGAGCGGAACCTACGAGCAGTACTTC. Protein product: CASSYSNDGSGTYEQYF. The V gene is TRBV6-5, the J gene TRBJ2-7, with D possibly TRBD2 on 5 matching bases. Germline V CDR1 and CDR2: MNHEY, SVGAGI. The ends were cut back, 0 bases at V and 2 bases at J, with 17 bases in the middle. The CDR3 contains 17 residues.

The chain couples TRBV7-2 to TRBJ1-1; D call uncertain. The CDR3 extends over 14 amino acids. With 2 bases removed from V and 2 bases from J, the gap between germline ends came to 9 bases. Germline values: CDR1 SGHTA, CDR2 FQGNSA. In DNA, the CDR3 is TGTGCCAGCAGCTTAAATCAGTATAACACTGAAGCTTTCTTT. The encoded protein is CASSLNQYNTEAFF.

This clonotype was found a few times. This chain joins TRBV12-3 or TRBV12-4 and TRBJ2-5; D gene ambiguous. V shed 5 bases and J shed 9 bases, with 16 bases lying between them. The CDR3 is 13 amino acids. The CDR3 coding sequence is TGTGCCAGCAGTCAGTGGCTTGGTCGGTCCCAGTACTTC. Its translation is CASSQWLGRSQYF.

This clonotype was counted between two and nine times. The rearrangement links TRBV27 to TRBJ1-1; D may be TRBD1 (6 bases). From germline, CDR1 is MNHEY and CDR2 SMNVEV (reference sequence). V was cut by 6 bases and J by 1 base, with 21 bases left in between. There are 17 residues in the CDR3. CDR3 protein: CASSHPLGQGKNTEAFF. The CDR3 nucleotides read TGTGCCAGCAGCCACCCGTTGGGGCAGGGGAAGAACACTGAAGCTTTCTTT.

The chain recombines TRBV4-2 with TRBJ2-6; no definite D call. There are 16 residues in the CDR3. Trimming pared 0 bases from V and 0 bases from J, leaving 6 bases between. Germline V gene sequence: CDR1 LGHNA, CDR2 YNFKEQ. In DNA form, the CDR3 reads TGTGCCAGCAGCCAAGAGTCGGTCTCTGGGGCCAACGTCCTGACTTTC. Translating gives CASSQESVSGANVLTF.

This clonotype showed up just a few times. This chain connects TRBV5-6 to TRBJ1-4; possible D gene TRBD1, 6 bases. Germline V gene sequence: CDR1 SGHDT, CDR2 YYEEEE. Trimming left V 4 bases short and J 8 bases short, with 18 bases between. The CDR3 is 15 residues long. The chain's CDR3 is CASSRRGANEEKLFF. The CDR3 DNA reads as TGTGCCAGCAGCCGGAGGGGGGCTAATGAGGAAAAACTGTTTTTT. The whole variable domain, filled in from reference TRBV5-6 and TRBJ1-4, reads DAGVTQSPTHLIKTRGQQVTLRCSPKSGHDTVSWYQQALGQGPQFIFQYYEEEERQRGNFPDRFSGHQFPNYSSELNVNALLLGDSALYLCASSRRGANEEKLFFGSGTQLSVL.

The chain employs TRBV7-9 and TRBJ2-5; TRBD2 agrees at 7 bases. Germline V gives CDR1 SEHNR, CDR2 FQNEAQ (reference sequence). The CDR3 has 16 amino acids. V was clipped by 5 bases and J by 4 bases; unmatched bases: 13. This CDR3 reads CASSATSWTRSETQYF. DNA of the CDR3: TGTGCCAGCAGCGCGACCAGTTGGACTAGGTCAGAGACCCAGTACTTC.

This clonotype was counted ten times or more. V gene TRBV12-3 or TRBV12-4 combines with J gene TRBJ2-1; D is perhaps TRBD2 (5 bases). Trimming removed 5 bases at V and 7 bases at J, with 15 bases between. The CDR3 sequence is 14 residues long. CDR3 loop: CASSARAAANEQFF. As DNA, the CDR3 is TGTGCCAGCAGTGCCCGAGCAGCGGCTAATGAGCAGTTCTTC.

This clonotype has just a few counts. The chain employs TRBV5-1 and TRBJ2-1; no clear D gene. There are 16 residues in the CDR3. The V end was cut by 0 bases, the J end by 4 bases, with 14 bases between. Per germline, CDR1 SGHRS and CDR2 YFSETQ. CDR3 loop: CASSLALGSSYNEQFF. CDR3 nucleotide sequence: TGCGCCAGCAGCTTGGCCCTTGGTAGCAGTTACAATGAGCAGTTCTTC.

CDR3 residues: CASSLRLLTDTQYF. CDR3 in DNA: TGCGCCAGCAGCTTAAGACTACTCACAGATACGCAGTATTTT. The rearrangement links TRBV5-1 to TRBJ2-3; weak D call: TRBD2 (5 bases). This CDR3 has 14 amino acids. Germline V CDR1 and CDR2: SGHRS, YFSETQ. V was shortened by 2 bases and J by 2 bases, with 9 bases between the two germline ends.

This clonotype turned up a few times. The genes are TRBV7-9 and TRBJ2-7; 11 nucleotides agree with TRBD2. Germline V gene data show CDR1 as SEHNR and CDR2 as FQNEAQ (reference sequence). The length of the CDR3 is 13 residues. J was trimmed by 3 bases and V by 6 bases; bases with no gene match: 1. The CDR3 protein is CASRLAGDYEQYF. CDR3 in DNA: TGTGCCAGCAGACTAGCGGGGGACTACGAGCAGTACTTC.

V and J are TRBV28 and TRBJ1-1; D gene uncertain. V lost 6 bases and J 10 bases, leaving 12 bases between the germline ends. The CDR3 runs 11 residues. Looked up from germline, CDR1 is MDHEN and CDR2 is SYDVKM. The CDR3 sequence is CASSTTRGAFF. The CDR3 bases are TGTGCCAGCAGCACCACCCGAGGAGCTTTCTTT.

The chain recombines TRBV29-1 with TRBJ1-1, with 9 positions matching TRBD1. CDR1 SQVTM and CDR2 ANQGSEA come from the germline V gene. V was clipped by 4 bases and J by 1 base; unmatched bases: 4. The CDR3 spans 14 residues. The CDR3 DNA reads as TGCAGCGTTGGGGCGACAGGGGGGAACACTGAAGCTTTCTTT. This encodes CSVGATGGNTEAFF.

This clonotype was seen only a few times. This sequence joins TRBV13 and TRBJ2-1; TRBD2 agrees at 9 bases. The germline gives CDR1 PRHDT, CDR2 FYEKMQ (reference sequence). V shed 1 base, J shed 1 base, and the junction held 5 bases outside the gene matches. The CDR3 is 17 residues long. CDR3 amino acids: CASSLVSLAGSYNEQFF. The CDR3 bases are TGTGCCAGCAGCTTAGTTTCGCTAGCGGGATCCTACAATGAGCAGTTCTTC.

The sample holds a few counts of this clonotype. A read error may produce the germline difference seen at one junction end. DNA for the CDR3: TGTTCCAGCAGTGACTTGGTTCAGCCCCAGCATTTT. Its translation is CSSSDLVQPQHF. The chain joins TRBV6-1 to TRBJ1-5; the D is unclear. Per germline, CDR1 MNHNS and CDR2 SASEGT. The CDR3 is 12 residues long.